This note documents a single TCR beta chain sequence. Its cognate antigen is unknown. Sequenced with the Oncomine TCR Beta short-read assay was DNA taken from cultured CD4+ T cells. TCRdb analysed the PCR reads with MiXCR anew, one entry per CDR3 protein. Among roughly 13,000 distinct CDR3 sequences listed, less than 65% were seen once. Treatment denoted: 10-day PBMC culture with coronavirus spike peptide pools or control peptides (ViraFEST assay). This specimen comes from a study of vaccination and CD4 T cells after COVID-19. Study overall: Post-COVID draws came a median roughly 97 days after diagnosis (range 35 to 161).

This CDR3 has 18 residues. J gave up 1 base and V 1 base, and 11 bases lay outside the gene matches. Germline values: CDR1 LNHNV, CDR2 YYDKDF (reference sequence). What was sequenced was CD4+ T cells from blood, cultured in vitro. This TCR came from a human donor who had recovered from COVID-19. The chain uses TRBV15 and TRBJ1-1; 8 bases fit TRBD1. The CDR3 nucleotides are TGTGCCACCAGCAGAGGGTGGGGATTACAGGGGGAGAACACTGAAGCTTTCTTT. Its protein product is CATSRGWGLQGENTEAFF.